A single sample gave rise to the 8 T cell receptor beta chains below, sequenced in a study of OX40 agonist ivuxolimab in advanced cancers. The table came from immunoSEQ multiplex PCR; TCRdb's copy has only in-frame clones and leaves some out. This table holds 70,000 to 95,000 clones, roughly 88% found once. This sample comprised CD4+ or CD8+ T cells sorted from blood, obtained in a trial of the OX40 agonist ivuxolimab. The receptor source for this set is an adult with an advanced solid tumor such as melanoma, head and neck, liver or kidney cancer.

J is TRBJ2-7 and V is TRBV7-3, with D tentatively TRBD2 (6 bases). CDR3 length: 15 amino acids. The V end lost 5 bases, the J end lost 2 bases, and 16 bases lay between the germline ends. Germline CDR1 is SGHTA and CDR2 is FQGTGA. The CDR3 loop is CASSEGSGVTYEQYF. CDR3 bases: TGTGCCAGCAGCGAGGGGTCGGGAGTCACCTACGAGCAGTACTTC.

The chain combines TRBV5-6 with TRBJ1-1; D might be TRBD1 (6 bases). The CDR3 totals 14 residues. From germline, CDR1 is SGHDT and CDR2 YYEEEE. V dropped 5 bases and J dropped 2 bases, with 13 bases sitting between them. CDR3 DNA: TGTGCCAGCAGTTCCGACAGGCTTAACACTGAAGCTTTCTTT. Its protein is CASSSDRLNTEAFF.

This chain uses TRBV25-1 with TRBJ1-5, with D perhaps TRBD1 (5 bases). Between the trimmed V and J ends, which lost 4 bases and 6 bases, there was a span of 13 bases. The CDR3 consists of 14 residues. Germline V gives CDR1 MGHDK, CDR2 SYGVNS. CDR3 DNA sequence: TGTGCCAGCAGTGCCACAGGTCGGGGTCAGCCCCAGCATTTT. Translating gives CASSATGRGQPQHF.

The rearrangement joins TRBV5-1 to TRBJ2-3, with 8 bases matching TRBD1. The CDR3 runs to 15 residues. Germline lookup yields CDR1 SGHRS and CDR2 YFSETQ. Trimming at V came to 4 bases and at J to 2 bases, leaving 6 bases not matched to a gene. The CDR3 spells CASSPDRGVTDTQYF. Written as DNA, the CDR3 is TGCGCCAGCAGCCCCGACAGGGGAGTCACAGATACGCAGTATTTT. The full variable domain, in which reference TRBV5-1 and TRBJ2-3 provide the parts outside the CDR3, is KAGVTQTPRYLIKTRGQQVTLSCSPISGHRSVSWYQQTPGQGLQFLFEYFSETQRNKGNFPGRFSGRQFSNSRSEMNVSTLELGDSALYLCASSPDRGVTDTQYFGPGTRLTVL.

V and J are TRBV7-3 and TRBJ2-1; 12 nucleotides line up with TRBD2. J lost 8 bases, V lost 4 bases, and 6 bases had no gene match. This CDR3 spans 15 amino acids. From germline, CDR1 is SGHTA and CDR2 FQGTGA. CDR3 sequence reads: CASSSGLAGLDEQFF. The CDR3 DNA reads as TGTGCCAGCAGCTCGGGACTAGCGGGCTTGGATGAGCAGTTCTTC.

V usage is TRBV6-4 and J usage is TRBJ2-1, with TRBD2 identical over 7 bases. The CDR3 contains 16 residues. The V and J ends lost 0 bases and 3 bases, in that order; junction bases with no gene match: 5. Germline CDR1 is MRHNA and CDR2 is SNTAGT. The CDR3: CASSDSGRGNYNEQFF. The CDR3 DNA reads TGTGCCAGCAGTGACTCCGGGCGGGGGAACTACAATGAGCAGTTCTTC.

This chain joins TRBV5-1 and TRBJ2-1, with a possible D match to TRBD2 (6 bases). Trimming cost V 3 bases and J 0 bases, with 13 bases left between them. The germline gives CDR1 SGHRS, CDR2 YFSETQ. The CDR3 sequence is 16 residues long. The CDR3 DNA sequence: TGCGCCAGCAGCTCGGGACTGTTGAGCTCCTACAATGAGCAGTTCTTC. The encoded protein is CASSSGLLSSYNEQFF.

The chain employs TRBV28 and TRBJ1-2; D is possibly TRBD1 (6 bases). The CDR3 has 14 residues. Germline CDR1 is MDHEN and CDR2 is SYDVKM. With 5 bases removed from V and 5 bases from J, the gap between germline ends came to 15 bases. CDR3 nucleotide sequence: TGTGCCAGCAGTGCCCCAGGGGCTTCGTATGGCTACACCTTC. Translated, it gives CASSAPGASYGYTF.